Below, one TCR beta chain is given with its context. TCRdb's copy holds only in-frame clones and misses some; the assay was immunoSEQ multiplex PCR. The repertoire holds about 48,000 clones, with just over 85% as singletons. This sample is part of a study of T cell responses to AZD1222 COVID-19 vaccine. V lost 10 bases and J 10 bases, leaving 25 bases between the germline ends. The germline V gene has CDR1 KGHDR and CDR2 SFDVKD. The CDR3 is 15 amino acids. The chain recombines TRBV24-1 with TRBJ1-5; D perhaps matches TRBD1 (5 bases). The sample was peripheral blood, taken 28 days after the second AZD1222 dose. This clonotype was sampled from an adult who received the AZD1222 COVID-19 vaccine. CDR3 in DNA: TGTGCCACAAGGGGAGGGACGCTTCAATCAGAACCCCAGCATTTT. It specifies CATRGGTLQSEPQHF.